These T cell receptor beta chains were read from a single sample in a study of blood T cell repertoires in COVID-19. The repertoire was sequenced with immunoSEQ multiplex PCR; TCRdb's copy has only in-frame clones and lacks some. The repertoire holds about 59,000 clones, with less than 90% as singletons. The sample comprised peripheral blood. These receptors originate from a man older than 75 in a cohort sampled during active COVID-19. Both conserved end residues are part of each CDR3. The D gene is left open where the match is weak. Expanded clones are given a class, and other clones once, few, many or no size at all.

v_gene: TRBV18
d_gene: .
j_gene: TRBJ2-7
abundance: .
CDR3aa: CASSEGVGFSEQYF
CDR3nt: TGTGCCAGCTCCGAAGGGGTTGGATTCAGCGAGCAGTACTTC

v_gene: TRBV5-1
d_gene: .
j_gene: TRBJ2-3
abundance: .
CDR3aa: CASSLEGRSMDTQYF
CDR3nt: TGCGCCAGCAGCCTGGAGGGGAGGTCGATGGATACGCAGTATTTT

v_gene: TRBV7-9
d_gene: TRBD1
j_gene: TRBJ2-5
abundance: few
CDR3aa: CASSLGVITGVQETQYF
CDR3nt: TGTGCCAGCAGCTTAGGGGTAATAACAGGGGTCCAAGAGACCCAGTACTTC

v_gene: TRBV7-9
d_gene: .
j_gene: TRBJ2-1
abundance: .
CDR3aa: CASSLDRLASDEQFF
CDR3nt: TGTGCCAGCAGCTTGGACCGTCTAGCGTCCGATGAGCAGTTCTTC

v_gene: TRBV19
d_gene: TRBD1
j_gene: TRBJ1-2
abundance: once
CDR3aa: CASSMSLTGTATLGYTF
CDR3nt: TGTGCCAGTAGTATGTCCCTTACCGGGACAGCTACGCTTGGCTACACCTTC

v_gene: TRBV18
d_gene: TRBD1
j_gene: TRBJ2-7
abundance: .
CDR3aa: CASSPPMGQTSYEQYF
CDR3nt: TGTGCCAGCTCACCACCGATGGGACAGACATCCTACGAGCAGTACTTC

v_gene: TRBV6-5
d_gene: .
j_gene: TRBJ2-2
abundance: .
CDR3aa: CASSYTENTGELFF
CDR3nt: TGTGCCAGCAGTTACACAGAGAACACCGGGGAGCTGTTTTTT

v_gene: TRBV5-6
d_gene: TRBD2
j_gene: TRBJ2-7
abundance: .
CDR3aa: CASSSARTRAYEQYF
CDR3nt: TGTGCCAGCAGCTCGGCCCGGACTAGAGCCTACGAGCAGTACTTC

v_gene: TRBV7-2
d_gene: .
j_gene: TRBJ1-5
abundance: .
CDR3aa: CASSLTVDQPQHF
CDR3nt: TGTGCCAGCAGCTTAACGGTGGATCAGCCCCAGCATTTT

v_gene: TRBV15
d_gene: TRBD2
j_gene: TRBJ2-3
abundance: .
CDR3aa: CATSRSGKTDTQYF
CDR3nt: TGTGCCACCAGCAGGAGCGGGAAAACAGATACGCAGTATTTT

v_gene: TRBV14
d_gene: .
j_gene: TRBJ2-7
abundance: few
CDR3aa: CASSQYRQGIDYEQYF
CDR3nt: TGTGCCAGCAGCCAATATCGGCAGGGTATCGACTACGAGCAGTACTTC

v_gene: TRBV1
d_gene: .
j_gene: TRBJ2-7
abundance: .
CDR3aa: CTSSQYVLAGDRYEQYF
CDR3nt: TGCACCAGCAGCCAATACGTACTAGCGGGAGACCGCTACGAGCAGTACTTC

v_gene: TRBV5-1
d_gene: TRBD1
j_gene: TRBJ2-7
abundance: .
CDR3aa: CASSSGTGVFSYEQYF
CDR3nt: TGCGCCAGCAGTTCCGGGACAGGGGTATTCTCCTACGAGCAGTACTTC

v_gene: TRBV4-2
d_gene: .
j_gene: TRBJ1-3
abundance: .
CDR3aa: CASTLSEGRLDSGNTIYF
CDR3nt: TGTGCCAGCACCCTGAGCGAGGGAAGGCTAGACTCTGGAAACACCATATATTTT

v_gene: TRBV30
d_gene: .
j_gene: TRBJ1-3
abundance: medium-sized
CDR3aa: CAWSVSRGVGGNTIYF
CDR3nt: TGTGCCTGGAGTGTCTCGCGGGGGGTAGGAGGAAACACCATATATTTT